Listed below are T cell receptor beta chains from one sample, sequenced in a study of early T cells in non-severe SARS-CoV-2 infection. Each CDR3 protein gets one entry after TCRdb re-called the 5' RACE reads with MiXCR. The sample includes 55,000 to 80,000 distinct CDR3 sequences, over 9.5% of them seen just once. Sequences were derived from whole blood, sampled at baseline. The origin of the receptors is an adult who was a healthcare worker with PCR-confirmed SARS-CoV-2 infection or an uninfected control (not recorded which). CDR3s include the opening cysteine and the closing phenylalanine or tryptophan. The D gene is left open where the match is weak. Clone size is shown for a subset of rows, as once, few, many or a class of expanded clone.

>TRBV7-2|TRBJ1-6|few|TRBD1|18
TGTGCCAGCAGCTTAGCCCACAGGGGAGGCTCCTATAATTCACCCCTCCACTTT
CASSLAHRGGSYNSPLHF
>TRBV18|TRBJ2-3|.|.|14
TGTGCCAGCTCACCACCTGAGATGGCAGATACGCAGTATTTT
CASSPPEMADTQYF
>TRBV9|TRBJ2-7|.|TRBD2|16
TGTGCCAGCAGCGCCTCTCGACTAGCGGGACCCTACGAGCAGTACTTC
CASSASRLAGPYEQYF
>TRBV20-1|TRBJ2-7|.|TRBD1|15
TGCAGTGCTTTGACAGGGCCTATCATTTCCTACGAGCAGTACTTC
CSALTGPIISYEQYF
>TRBV11-2|TRBJ2-1|.|.|16
TGTGCCAGCAGCCCCGTGGGCTCCGGGGCCAACAATGAGCAGTTCTTC
CASSPVGSGANNEQFF
>TRBV6-6|TRBJ2-7|.|.|10
TGTGCCAGCATGGATTACGAGCAGTACTTC
CASMDYEQYF
>TRBV6-2/TRBV6-3|TRBJ1-2|.|TRBD1|15
TGTGCCAGCAGTTCTGTCGGGACAGCCGTTTATGGCTACACCTTC
CASSSVGTAVYGYTF
>TRBV29-1|TRBJ2-1|few|.|15
TGCAGCGTTGAAGACCAGGCAGGAGGGGAGAATGAGCAGTTCTTC
CSVEDQAGGENEQFF
>TRBV10-1|TRBJ2-7|.|TRBD1|15
TGCGCCAGCAGGTTTAACAGGGGTAATTTCTACGAGCAGTACTTC
CASRFNRGNFYEQYF
>TRBV29-1|TRBJ2-7|once|.|14
TGCAGCGTTGAAGGAGGGGGAGTGGGAAACGAGCAGTACTTC
CSVEGGGVGNEQYF
>TRBV4-1|TRBJ2-2|few|.|16
TGCGCCAGCAGCGAAATCCTTAGGGGATTATACGGGGAGCTGTTTTTT
CASSEILRGLYGELFF
>TRBV27|TRBJ2-2|.|TRBD2|16
TGTGCCAGCAGTCGGCTGGGACTAGCGGAAAACGGGGAGCTGTTTTTT
CASSRLGLAENGELFF
>TRBV29-1|TRBJ2-7|.|TRBD1|12
TGCAGCGTAGGGACAGGGAACTACGAGCAGTACTTC
CSVGTGNYEQYF
>TRBV20-1|TRBJ1-2|.|.|11
TGCAGCCCAGGGAGGAGCTATGGCTACACCTTC
CSPGRSYGYTF
>TRBV18|TRBJ2-7|.|.|11
TGTGCCAGCTCAAAAGCGGATGAGCAGTACTTC
CASSKADEQYF
>TRBV19|TRBJ2-5|.|TRBD1|16
TGTGCCAGTAGCATGTATTCGTGGGACAGCGAAGAGACCCAGTACTTC
CASSMYSWDSEETQYF
>TRBV25-1|TRBJ2-2|many|TRBD2|14
TGTGCCAGCAGTGAGGGACTAGCGACCGGGGAGCTGTTTTTT
CASSEGLATGELFF
>TRBV5-1|TRBJ1-1|.|TRBD1|16
TGCGCCAGCAGCTTGGCCGACAGGGGGACGGACACTGAAGCTTTCTTT
CASSLADRGTDTEAFF
>TRBV6-6|TRBJ2-7|.|TRBD2|19
TGTGCCAGCAGTTACTCGTGGCTAGCGGGAGGGCCAATAACCTACGAGCAGTACTTC
CASSYSWLAGGPITYEQYF
>TRBV20-1|TRBJ1-6|.|.|13
TGCAGTGCTAGATTGCTAGAACGTTCACCCCTCCACTTT
CSARLLERSPLHF
>TRBV11-2|TRBJ1-6|few|.|13
TGTGCCAGCAGCTTAACCGACAGTTCACCCCTCCACTTT
CASSLTDSSPLHF
>TRBV7-2|TRBJ1-1|few|.|11
TGTGCCAGCAGCTCCTTTCTAGGAGCTTTCTTT
CASSSFLGAFF
>TRBV20-1|TRBJ2-2|.|TRBD1|14
TGCAGTGCTAGGGGGACAGTTGACACCGGGGAGCTGTTTTTT
CSARGTVDTGELFF
>TRBV27|TRBJ2-1|.|TRBD2|18
TGTGCCAGCAGTGGACGGTTCCCGTCTGGGACTAGCGGGTTGGAGCAGTTCTTC
CASSGRFPSGTSGLEQFF
>TRBV7-9|TRBJ2-1|few|.|14
TGTGCCAGCAGCTCATTTGGACTGGACAATGAGCAGTTCTTC
CASSSFGLDNEQFF
>TRBV11-2|TRBJ2-5|few|.|15
TGTGCCAGCAGCTTAGATGGCATGGGGAGAGAGACCCAGTACTTC
CASSLDGMGRETQYF
>TRBV5-4|TRBJ1-2|.|.|14
TGTGCCAGCAGCTTTTCCGGCCGGAGGGGTGGCTACACCTTC
CASSFSGRRGGYTF
>TRBV6-2/TRBV6-3|TRBJ1-1|.|.|15
TGTGCCAGCAGCTATACGGAGGGGCGAAACACTGAAGCTTTCTTT
CASSYTEGRNTEAFF
>TRBV28|TRBJ2-1|few|.|14
TGTGCCAGCGGCCCCAGGGGGGGCAGTTGGGAGCAGTTCTTC
CASGPRGGSWEQFF
>TRBV4-3|TRBJ1-2|few|.|14
TGCGCCAGCAGCCCGACAGACATCAACTATGGCTACACCTTC
CASSPTDINYGYTF